In this sample, the clone carrying this TCR delta chain turned up a few times. Antigen specificity is unknown. These data are taken from a study of Vδ1+ human thymocytes. General study points: In the thymus, TRG and TRD repertoires looked highly polyclonal with Gaussian CDR3 lengths. Many TRG clonotypes were shared between donors; TRD repertoires were essentially private.

The trim removed 3 bases at V and 0 bases at J, leaving 36 bases unmatched. The germline V gene encodes CDR1 TSWWSYY and CDR2 QGS. The CDR3 spans 27 residues. RNA was extracted from the cells and then reverse transcribed. Pooled V-gene forward primers with one constant-region reverse primer generated the CDR3 amplicons by multiplex PCR. TCRdb fed the multiplex PCR reads into CATT to redo clone calling. The table lists under 80,000 delta-chain clones, more than 30% of them singletons. The chain employs TRDV1 and TRDJ1, with 11 nucleotides matching TRDD3. Sequencing used Vdelta1+ gamma-delta thymocytes from the thymus. Subset: FACS-sorted CD3+ TCRalphabeta- TCRVdelta1+ TCRVdelta2- thymocytes. The sequence derives from a boy less than two years old who had congenital heart surgery. As DNA, the CDR3 is TGTGCTCTTGGGGACCGCAGGGTCTATACTGGGGGATATACGTTAGAACCCTGTCTTCCGTACACCGATAAACTCATCTTT. Translation: CALGDRRVYTGGYTLEPCLPYTDKLIF.